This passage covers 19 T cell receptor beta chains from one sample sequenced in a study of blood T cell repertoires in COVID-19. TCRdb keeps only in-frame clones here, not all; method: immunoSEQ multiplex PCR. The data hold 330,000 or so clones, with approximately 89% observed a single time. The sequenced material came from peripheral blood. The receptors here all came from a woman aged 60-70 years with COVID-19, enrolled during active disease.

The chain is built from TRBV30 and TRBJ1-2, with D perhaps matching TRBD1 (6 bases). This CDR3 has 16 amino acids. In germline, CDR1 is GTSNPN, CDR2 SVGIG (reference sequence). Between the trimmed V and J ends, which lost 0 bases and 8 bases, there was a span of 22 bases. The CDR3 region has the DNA TGTGCCTGGAGTGTACTGGTCACTATGGGGACAAAAGGCTACACCTTC. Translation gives CAWSVLVTMGTKGYTF.

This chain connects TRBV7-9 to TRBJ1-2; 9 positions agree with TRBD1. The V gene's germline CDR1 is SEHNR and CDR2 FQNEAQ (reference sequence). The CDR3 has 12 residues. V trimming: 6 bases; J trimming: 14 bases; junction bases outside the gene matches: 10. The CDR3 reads CASSLPDRGGTF. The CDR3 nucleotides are TGTGCCAGCAGTTTACCGGACAGGGGAGGAACCTTC.

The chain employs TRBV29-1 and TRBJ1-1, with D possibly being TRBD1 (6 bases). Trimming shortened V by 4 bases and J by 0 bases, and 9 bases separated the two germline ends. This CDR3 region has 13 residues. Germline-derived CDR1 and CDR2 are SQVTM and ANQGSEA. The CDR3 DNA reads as TGCAGCGTTGCCGGACAGATGAACACTGAAGCTTTCTTT. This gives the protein CSVAGQMNTEAFF.

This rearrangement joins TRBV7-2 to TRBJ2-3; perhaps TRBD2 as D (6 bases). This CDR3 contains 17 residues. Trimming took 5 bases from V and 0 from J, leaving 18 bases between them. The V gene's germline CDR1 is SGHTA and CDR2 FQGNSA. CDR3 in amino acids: CASSQPERGLSTDTQYF. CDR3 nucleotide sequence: TGTGCCAGCAGCCAGCCCGAACGGGGACTGAGCACAGATACGCAGTATTTT.

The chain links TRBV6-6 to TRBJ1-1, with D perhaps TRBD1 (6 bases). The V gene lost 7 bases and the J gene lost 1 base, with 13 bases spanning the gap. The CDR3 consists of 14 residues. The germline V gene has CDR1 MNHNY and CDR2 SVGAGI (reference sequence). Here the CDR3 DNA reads TGTGCCAGCAACACCAGGGGTGGGAACACTGAAGCTTTCTTT. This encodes CASNTRGGNTEAFF.

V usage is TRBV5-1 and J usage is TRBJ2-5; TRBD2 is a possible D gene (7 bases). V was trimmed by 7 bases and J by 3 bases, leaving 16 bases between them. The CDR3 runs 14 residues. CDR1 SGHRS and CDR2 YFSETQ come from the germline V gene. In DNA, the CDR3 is TGCGCCAGCGTGCGGGGGCCCGGTAAAGAGACCCAGTACTTC. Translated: CASVRGPGKETQYF.

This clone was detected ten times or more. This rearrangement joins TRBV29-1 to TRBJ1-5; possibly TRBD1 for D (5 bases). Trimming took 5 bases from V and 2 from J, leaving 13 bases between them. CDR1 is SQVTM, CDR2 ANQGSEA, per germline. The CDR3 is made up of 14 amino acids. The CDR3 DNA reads TGCAGCGTTCAGGGCCCGGGTCGCAATCAGCCCCAGCATTTT. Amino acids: CSVQGPGRNQPQHF. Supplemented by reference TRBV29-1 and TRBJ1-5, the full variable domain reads SAVISQKPSRDICQRGTSLTIQCQVDSQVTMMFWYRQQPGQSLTLIATANQGSEATYESGFVIDKFPISRPNLTFSTLTVSNMSPEDSSIYLCSVQGPGRNQPQHFGDGTRLSIL.

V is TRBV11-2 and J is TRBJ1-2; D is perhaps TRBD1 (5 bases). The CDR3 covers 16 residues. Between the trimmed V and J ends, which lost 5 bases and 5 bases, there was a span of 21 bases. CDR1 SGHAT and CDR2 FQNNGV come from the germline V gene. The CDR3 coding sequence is TGTGCCAGCAGCCACCCCCGGGGCCGGGAGGGGTATGGCTACACCTTC. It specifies CASSHPRGREGYGYTF. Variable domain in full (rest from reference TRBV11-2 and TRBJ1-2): EAGVAQSPRYKIIEKRQSVAFWCNPISGHATLYWYQQILGQGPKLLIQFQNNGVVDDSQLPKDRFSAERLKGVDSTLKIQPAKLEDSAVYLCASSHPRGREGYGYTFGSGTRLTVV.

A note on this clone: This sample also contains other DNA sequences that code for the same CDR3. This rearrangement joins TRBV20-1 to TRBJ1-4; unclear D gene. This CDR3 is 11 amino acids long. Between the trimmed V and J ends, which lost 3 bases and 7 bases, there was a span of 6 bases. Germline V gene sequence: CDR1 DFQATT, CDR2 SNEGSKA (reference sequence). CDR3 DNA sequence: TGCAGTGCTAGCCGGGGTGAAAAACTGTTTTTT. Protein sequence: CSASRGEKLFF.

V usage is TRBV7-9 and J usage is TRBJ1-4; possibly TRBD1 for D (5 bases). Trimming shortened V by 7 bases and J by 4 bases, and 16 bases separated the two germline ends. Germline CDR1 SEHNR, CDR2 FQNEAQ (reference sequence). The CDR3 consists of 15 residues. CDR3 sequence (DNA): TGTGCCAGCACCCCCTCGAAGGGGCTTAATGAAAAACTGTTTTTT. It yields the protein CASTPSKGLNEKLFF.

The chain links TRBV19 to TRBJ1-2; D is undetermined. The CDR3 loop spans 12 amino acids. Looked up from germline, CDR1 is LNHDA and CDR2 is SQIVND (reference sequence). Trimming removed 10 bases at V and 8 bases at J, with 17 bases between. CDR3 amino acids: CATKYSLRGYTF. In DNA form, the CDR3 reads TGTGCCACTAAATACAGCCTCAGGGGCTACACCTTC.

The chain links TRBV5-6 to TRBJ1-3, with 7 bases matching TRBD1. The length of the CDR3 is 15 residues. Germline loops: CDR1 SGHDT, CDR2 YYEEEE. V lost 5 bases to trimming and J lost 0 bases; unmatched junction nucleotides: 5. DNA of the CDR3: TGTGCCAGCAGACAGGGGCTGCGCTCTGGAAACACCATATATTTT. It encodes CASRQGLRSGNTIYF.

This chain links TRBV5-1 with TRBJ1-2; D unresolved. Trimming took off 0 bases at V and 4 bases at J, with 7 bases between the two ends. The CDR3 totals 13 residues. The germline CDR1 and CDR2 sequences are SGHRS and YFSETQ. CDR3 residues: CASSLAYSYGYTF. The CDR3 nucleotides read TGCGCCAGCAGCTTGGCATACTCCTATGGCTACACCTTC.

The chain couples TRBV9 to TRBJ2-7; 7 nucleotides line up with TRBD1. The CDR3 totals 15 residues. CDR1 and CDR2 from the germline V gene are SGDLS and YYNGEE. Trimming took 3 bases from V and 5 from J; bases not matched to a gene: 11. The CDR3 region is CASSASPDRVNEQYF. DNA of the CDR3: TGTGCCAGCAGCGCTAGCCCCGACAGGGTCAACGAGCAGTACTTC.

This CDR3 reads CASTSAGKGNQPQHF. The CDR3 coding sequence is TGTGCCAGTACATCCGCAGGGAAGGGCAATCAGCCCCAGCATTTT. This rearrangement joins TRBV19 to TRBJ1-5; D perhaps matches TRBD1 (5 bases). The CDR3 has 15 residues. Trimming stripped 7 bases from V and 2 bases from J, with 15 bases between. Germline lookup yields CDR1 LNHDA and CDR2 SQIVND (reference sequence).

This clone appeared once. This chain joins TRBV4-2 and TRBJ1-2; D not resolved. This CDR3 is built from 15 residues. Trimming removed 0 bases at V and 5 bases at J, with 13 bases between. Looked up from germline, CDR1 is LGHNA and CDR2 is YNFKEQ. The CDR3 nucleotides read TGTGCCAGCAGCCAAGATTGGAGGGTAGGATATGGCTACACCTTC. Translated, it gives CASSQDWRVGYGYTF.

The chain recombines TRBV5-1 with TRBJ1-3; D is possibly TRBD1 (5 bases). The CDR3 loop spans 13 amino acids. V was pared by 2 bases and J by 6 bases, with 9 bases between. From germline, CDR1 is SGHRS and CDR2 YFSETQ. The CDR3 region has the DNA TGCGCCAGCAGCTTCGACAGTCTAAACACCATATATTTT. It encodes CASSFDSLNTIYF.

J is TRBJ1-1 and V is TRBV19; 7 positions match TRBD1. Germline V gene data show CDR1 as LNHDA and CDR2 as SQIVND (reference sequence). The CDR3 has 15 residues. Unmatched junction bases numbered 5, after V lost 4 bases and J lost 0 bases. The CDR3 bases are TGTGCCAGTAGTACTTCAGGGGGGTTGAACACTGAAGCTTTCTTT. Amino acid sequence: CASSTSGGLNTEAFF.

The CDR3 DNA is TGCGCCAGCAGCAAACCGACAGGGACGGCCACTGAAGCTTTCTTT. Translating it yields CASSKPTGTATEAFF. This chain joins TRBV5-1 and TRBJ1-1, with 7 bases aligning to TRBD1. CDR3 length equals 15 residues. CDR1 and CDR2 (germline): SGHRS, YFSETQ. V lost 4 bases, J lost 4 bases, and 10 bases stayed unmatched. Combining the CDR3 with reference TRBV5-1 and TRBJ1-1 gives the whole variable domain KAGVTQTPRYLIKTRGQQVTLSCSPISGHRSVSWYQQTPGQGLQFLFEYFSETQRNKGNFPGRFSGRQFSNSRSEMNVSTLELGDSALYLCASSKPTGTATEAFFGQGTRLTVV.